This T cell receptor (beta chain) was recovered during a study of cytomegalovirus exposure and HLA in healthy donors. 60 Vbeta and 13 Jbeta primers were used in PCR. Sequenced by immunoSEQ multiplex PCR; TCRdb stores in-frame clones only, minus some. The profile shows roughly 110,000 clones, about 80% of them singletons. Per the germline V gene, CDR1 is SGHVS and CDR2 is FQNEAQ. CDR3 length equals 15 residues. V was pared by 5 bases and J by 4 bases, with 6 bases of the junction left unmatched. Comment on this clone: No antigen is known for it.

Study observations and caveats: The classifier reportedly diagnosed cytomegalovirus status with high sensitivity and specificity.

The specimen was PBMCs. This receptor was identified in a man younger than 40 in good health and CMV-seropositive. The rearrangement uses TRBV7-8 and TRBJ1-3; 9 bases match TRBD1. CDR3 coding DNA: TGTGCCAGCAGCCCACACAGGGGGCCAGGAAACACCATATATTTT. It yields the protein CASSPHRGPGNTIYF.